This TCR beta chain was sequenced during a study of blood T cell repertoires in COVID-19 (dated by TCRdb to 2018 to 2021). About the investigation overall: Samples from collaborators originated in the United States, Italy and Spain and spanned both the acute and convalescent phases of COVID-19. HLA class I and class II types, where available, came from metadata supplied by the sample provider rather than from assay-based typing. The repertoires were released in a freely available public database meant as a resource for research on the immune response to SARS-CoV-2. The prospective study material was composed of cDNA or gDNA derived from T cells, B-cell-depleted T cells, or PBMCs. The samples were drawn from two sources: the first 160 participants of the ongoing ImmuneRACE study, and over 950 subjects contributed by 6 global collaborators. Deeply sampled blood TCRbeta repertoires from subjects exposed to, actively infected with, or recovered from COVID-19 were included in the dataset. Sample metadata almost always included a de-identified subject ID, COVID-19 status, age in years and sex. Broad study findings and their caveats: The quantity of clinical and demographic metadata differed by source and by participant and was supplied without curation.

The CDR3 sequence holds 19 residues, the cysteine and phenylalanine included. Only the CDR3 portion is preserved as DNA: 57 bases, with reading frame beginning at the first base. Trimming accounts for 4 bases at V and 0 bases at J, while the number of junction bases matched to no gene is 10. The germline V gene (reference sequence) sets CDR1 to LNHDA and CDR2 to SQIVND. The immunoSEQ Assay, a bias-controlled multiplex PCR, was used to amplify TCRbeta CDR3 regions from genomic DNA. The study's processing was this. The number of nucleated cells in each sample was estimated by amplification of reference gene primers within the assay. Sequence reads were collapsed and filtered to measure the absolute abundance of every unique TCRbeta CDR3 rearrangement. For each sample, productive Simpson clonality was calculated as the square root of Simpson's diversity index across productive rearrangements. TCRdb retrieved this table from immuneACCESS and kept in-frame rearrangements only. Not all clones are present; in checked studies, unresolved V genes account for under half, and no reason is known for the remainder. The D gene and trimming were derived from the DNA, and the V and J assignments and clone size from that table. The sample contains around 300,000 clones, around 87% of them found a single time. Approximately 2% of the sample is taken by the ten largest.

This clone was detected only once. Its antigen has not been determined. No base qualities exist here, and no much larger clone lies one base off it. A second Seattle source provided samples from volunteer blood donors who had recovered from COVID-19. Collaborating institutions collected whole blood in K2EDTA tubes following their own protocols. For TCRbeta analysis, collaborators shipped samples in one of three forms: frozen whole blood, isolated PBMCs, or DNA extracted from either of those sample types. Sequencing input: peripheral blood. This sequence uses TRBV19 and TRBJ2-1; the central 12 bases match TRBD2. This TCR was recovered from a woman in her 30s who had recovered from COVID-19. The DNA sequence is TGTGCCAGTAGTACCCGACTAGCGGGGGCCGTAAGCTCCTACAATGAGCAGTTCTTC. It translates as CASSTRLAGAVSSYNEQFF.